This T cell receptor beta chain was captured in a study of response to subunit inactivated influenza vaccine. Notes on the study in general: Authors suggested each seasonal flu vaccination may recruit only limited numbers of new T cells.

J gave up 8 bases and V 0 bases, and 7 bases lay outside the gene matches. CDR3 length: 16 residues. In germline, CDR1 is SGHRS, CDR2 YFSETQ. This clonotype was counted only a few times. Its target is not known. MiXCR, run by TCRdb on the RT-PCR reads, gives a single entry per CDR3 protein. The data contain fewer than 650,000 distinct CDR3 sequences, under 15% of them singletons. The source is a man aged 50 or older who received an inactivated influenza vaccine. The V and J genes are TRBV5-1 and TRBJ1-6, with TRBD1 matching over 8 bases. The sample was PBMCs from blood, taken roughly 45 days after vaccination. The CDR3 bases are TGCGCCAGCAGCTTGGAAGCAGGGGGCAGACATTCACCCCTCCACTTT. Translated: CASSLEAGGRHSPLHF. The complete variable domain, with remaining parts taken from reference TRBV5-1 and TRBJ1-6, reads KAGVTQTPRYLIKTRGQQVTLSCSPISGHRSVSWYQQTPGQGLQFLFEYFSETQRNKGNFPGRFSGRQFSNSRSEMNVSTLELGDSALYLCASSLEAGGRHSPLHFGNGTRLTVT.